This T cell receptor (beta chain) derives from a study of blood T cell repertoires in COVID-19. Study summary: COVID-19 samples, acute and convalescent, were from the United States, Italy and Spain.

The repertoire was sequenced with immunoSEQ multiplex PCR; TCRdb's copy has only in-frame clones and lacks some. The sample holds hundreds of thousands of clones, 86% seen once. The receptor was derived from a woman in her 30s with active or convalescent COVID-19. The specimen sequenced was peripheral blood.

CDR3 in amino acids: CASSLEQQSSYNEQFF. In DNA form, the CDR3 reads TGTGCCAGCAGCTTAGAGCAACAGAGCTCCTACAATGAGCAGTTCTTC. The chain has TRBV5-6 and TRBJ2-1; D is unresolved. The CDR3 extends over 16 amino acids. CDR1 and CDR2 from the germline V gene are SGHDT and YYEEEE. The V gene lost 2 bases and the J gene lost 0 bases, with 12 bases spanning the gap.